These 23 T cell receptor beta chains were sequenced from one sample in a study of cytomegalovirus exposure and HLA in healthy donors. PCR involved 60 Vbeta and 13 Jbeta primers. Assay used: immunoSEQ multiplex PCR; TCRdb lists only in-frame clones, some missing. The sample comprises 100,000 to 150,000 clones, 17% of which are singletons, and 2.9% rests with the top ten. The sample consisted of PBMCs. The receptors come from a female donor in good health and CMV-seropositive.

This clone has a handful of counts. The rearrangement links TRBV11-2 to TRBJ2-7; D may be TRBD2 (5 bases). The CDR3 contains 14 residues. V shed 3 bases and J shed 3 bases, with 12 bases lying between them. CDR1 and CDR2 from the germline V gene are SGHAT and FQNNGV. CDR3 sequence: CASSFTRPSYEQYF. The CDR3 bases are TGTGCCAGCAGCTTTACTAGACCGAGCTACGAGCAGTACTTC.

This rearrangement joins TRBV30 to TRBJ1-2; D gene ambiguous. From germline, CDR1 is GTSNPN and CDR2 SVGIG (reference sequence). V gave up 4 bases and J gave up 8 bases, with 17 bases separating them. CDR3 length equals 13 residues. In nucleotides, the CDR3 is TGTGCCTGGAACCGAGAGAACACGGGAGGCTACACCTTC. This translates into CAWNRENTGGYTF.

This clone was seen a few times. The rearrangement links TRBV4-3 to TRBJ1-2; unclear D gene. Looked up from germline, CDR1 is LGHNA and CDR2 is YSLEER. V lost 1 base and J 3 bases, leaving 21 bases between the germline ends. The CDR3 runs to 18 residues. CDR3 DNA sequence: TGCGCCAGCAGCCAAGCTAATCTTGGGTCGGGGATATACTATGGCTACACCTTC. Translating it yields CASSQANLGSGIYYGYTF.

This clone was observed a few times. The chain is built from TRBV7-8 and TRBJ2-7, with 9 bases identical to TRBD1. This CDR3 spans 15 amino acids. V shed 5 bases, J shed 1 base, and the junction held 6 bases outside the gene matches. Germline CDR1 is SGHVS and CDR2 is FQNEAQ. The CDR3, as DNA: TGTGCCAGCAGCATACACAGGGGGCCTTCCTACGAGCAGTACTTC. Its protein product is CASSIHRGPSYEQYF.

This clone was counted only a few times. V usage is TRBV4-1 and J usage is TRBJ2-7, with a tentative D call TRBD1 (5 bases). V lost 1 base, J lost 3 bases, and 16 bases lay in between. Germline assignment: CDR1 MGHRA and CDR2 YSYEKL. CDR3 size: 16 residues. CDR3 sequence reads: CASSQVASTDFYEQYF. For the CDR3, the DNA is TGCGCCAGCAGCCAAGTTGCGTCGACAGATTTCTACGAGCAGTACTTC.

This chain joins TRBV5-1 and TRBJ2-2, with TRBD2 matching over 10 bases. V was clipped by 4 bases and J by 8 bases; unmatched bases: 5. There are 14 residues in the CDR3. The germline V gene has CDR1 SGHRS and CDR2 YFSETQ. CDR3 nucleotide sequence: TGCGCCAGCAGCCCAGGACTAGCGGTGGGGGAGCTGTTTTTT. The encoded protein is CASSPGLAVGELFF.

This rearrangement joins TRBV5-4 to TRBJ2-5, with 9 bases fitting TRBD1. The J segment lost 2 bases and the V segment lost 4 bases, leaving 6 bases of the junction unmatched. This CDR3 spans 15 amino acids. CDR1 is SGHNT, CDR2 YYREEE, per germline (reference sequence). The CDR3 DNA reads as TGTGCCAGCAGCCCCACAGGGGGCAGGCAAGAGACCCAGTACTTC. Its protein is CASSPTGGRQETQYF.

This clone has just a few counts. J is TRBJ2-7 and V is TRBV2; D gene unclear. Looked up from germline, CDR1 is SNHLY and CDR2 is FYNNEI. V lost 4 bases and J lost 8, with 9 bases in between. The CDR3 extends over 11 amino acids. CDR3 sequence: CASSAVQKQYF. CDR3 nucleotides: TGTGCCAGCAGTGCAGTTCAGAAGCAGTACTTC.

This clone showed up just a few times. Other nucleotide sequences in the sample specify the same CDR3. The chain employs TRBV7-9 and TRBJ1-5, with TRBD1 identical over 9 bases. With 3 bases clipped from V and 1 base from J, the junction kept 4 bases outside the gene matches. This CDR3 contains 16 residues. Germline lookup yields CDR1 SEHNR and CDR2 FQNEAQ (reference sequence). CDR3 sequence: CASSLGQGSSNQPQHF. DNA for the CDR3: TGTGCCAGCAGCTTGGGACAGGGATCGAGCAATCAGCCCCAGCATTTT.

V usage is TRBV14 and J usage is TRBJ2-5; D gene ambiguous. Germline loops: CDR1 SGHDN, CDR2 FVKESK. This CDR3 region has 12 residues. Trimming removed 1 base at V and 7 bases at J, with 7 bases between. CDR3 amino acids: CASSQGRWTQYF. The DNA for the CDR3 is TGTGCCAGCAGCCAAGGTCGTTGGACCCAGTACTTC.

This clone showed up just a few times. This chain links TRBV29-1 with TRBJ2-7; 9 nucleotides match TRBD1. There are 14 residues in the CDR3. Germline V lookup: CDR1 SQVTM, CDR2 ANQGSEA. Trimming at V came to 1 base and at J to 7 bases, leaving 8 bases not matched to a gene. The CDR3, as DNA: TGCAGCGTTGAAGGGGGACAGGGAGGGGGGGAGCAGTACTTC. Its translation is CSVEGGQGGGEQYF.

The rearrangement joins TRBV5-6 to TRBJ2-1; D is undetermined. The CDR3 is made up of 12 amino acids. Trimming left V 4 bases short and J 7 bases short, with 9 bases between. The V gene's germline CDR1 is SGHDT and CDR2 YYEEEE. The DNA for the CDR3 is TGTGCCAGCAGCGCTGCTATTAATGAGCAGTTCTTC. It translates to CASSAAINEQFF.

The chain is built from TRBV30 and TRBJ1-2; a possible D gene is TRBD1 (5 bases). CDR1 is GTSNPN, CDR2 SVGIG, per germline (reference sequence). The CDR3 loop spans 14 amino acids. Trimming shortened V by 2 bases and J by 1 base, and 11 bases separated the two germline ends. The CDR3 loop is CAWSFRTINYGYTF. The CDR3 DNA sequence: TGTGCCTGGAGTTTCCGGACAATTAACTATGGCTACACCTTC.

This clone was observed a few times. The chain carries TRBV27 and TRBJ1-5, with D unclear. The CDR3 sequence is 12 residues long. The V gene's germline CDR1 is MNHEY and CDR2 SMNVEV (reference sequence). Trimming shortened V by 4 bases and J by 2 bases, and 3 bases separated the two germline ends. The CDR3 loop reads CASSSGNQPQHF. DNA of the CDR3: TGTGCCAGCAGTTCCGGCAATCAGCCCCAGCATTTT.

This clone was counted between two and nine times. CDR3 in amino acids: CASSQEAGLTGYTF. CDR3 in DNA: TGTGCCAGCAGCCAAGAGGCGGGGCTCACTGGCTACACCTTC. V is TRBV4-2 and J is TRBJ1-2; maybe TRBD1 (5 bases). This CDR3 has 14 residues. Between the trimmed V and J ends, which lost 0 bases and 7 bases, there was a span of 12 bases. Germline CDR1 and CDR2: LGHNA and YNFKEQ.

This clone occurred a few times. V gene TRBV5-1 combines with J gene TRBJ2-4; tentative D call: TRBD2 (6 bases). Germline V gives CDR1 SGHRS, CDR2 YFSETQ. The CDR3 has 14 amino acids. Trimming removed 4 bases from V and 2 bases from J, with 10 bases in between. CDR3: CASSVGGTKNIQYF. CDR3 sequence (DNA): TGCGCCAGCAGCGTAGGCGGGACCAAAAACATTCAGTACTTC.

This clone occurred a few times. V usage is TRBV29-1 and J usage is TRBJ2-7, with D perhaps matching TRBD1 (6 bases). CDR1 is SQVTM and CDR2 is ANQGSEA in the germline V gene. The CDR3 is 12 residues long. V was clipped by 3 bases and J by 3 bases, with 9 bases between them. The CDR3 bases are TGCAGCGTTGAGGGACAAGACTACGAGCAGTACTTC. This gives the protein CSVEGQDYEQYF.

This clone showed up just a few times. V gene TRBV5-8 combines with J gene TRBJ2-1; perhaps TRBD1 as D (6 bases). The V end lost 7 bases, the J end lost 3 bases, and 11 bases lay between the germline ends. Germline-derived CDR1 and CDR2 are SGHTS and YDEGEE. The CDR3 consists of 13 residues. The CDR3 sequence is CASDTGFYNEQFF. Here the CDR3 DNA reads TGTGCCAGCGACACAGGGTTCTACAATGAGCAGTTCTTC. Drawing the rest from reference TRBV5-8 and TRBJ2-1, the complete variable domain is EAGVTQSPTHLIKTRGQQATLRCSPISGHTSVYWYQQALGLGLQFLLWYDEGEERNRGNFPPRFSGRQFPNYSSELNVNALELEDSALYLCASDTGFYNEQFFGPGTRLTVL.

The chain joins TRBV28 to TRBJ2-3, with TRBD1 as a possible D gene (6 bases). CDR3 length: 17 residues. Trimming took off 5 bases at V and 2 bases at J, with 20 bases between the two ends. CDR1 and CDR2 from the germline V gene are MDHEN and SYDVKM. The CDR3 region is CASSRVHRDKYTDTQYF. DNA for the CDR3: TGTGCCAGCAGTCGCGTTCACCGGGACAAGTACACAGATACGCAGTATTTT.

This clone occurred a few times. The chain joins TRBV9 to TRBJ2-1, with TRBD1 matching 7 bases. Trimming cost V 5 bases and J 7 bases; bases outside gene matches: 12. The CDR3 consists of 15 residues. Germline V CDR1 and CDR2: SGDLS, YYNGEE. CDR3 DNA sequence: TGTGCCAGCAGTAGGGGGACAGTGATCCTTAATGAGCAGTTCTTC. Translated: CASSRGTVILNEQFF.

DNA of the CDR3: TGTGCCATCAGTGTGGGGACAGGGAATCAGCCCCAGCATTTT. This translates into CAISVGTGNQPQHF. The V gene is TRBV10-3, the J gene TRBJ1-5; TRBD1 matches at 9 bases. Germline V lookup: CDR1 ENHRY, CDR2 SYGVKD. V lost 4 bases to trimming and J lost 4 bases; unmatched junction nucleotides: 2. The CDR3 sequence is 14 residues long.

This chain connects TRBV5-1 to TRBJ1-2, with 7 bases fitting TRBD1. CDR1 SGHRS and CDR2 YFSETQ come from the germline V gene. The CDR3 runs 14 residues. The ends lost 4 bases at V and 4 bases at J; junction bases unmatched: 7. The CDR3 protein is CASSRETGPYGYTF. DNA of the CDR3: TGCGCCAGCAGCAGAGAGACAGGGCCCTATGGCTACACCTTC.

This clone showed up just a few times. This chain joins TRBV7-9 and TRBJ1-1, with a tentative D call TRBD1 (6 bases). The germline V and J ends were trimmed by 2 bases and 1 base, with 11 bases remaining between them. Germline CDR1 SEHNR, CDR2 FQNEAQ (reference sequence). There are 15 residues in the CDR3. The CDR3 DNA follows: TGTGCCAGCAGCTTATGGGGGCCCGAGAACACTGAAGCTTTCTTT. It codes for CASSLWGPENTEAFF.